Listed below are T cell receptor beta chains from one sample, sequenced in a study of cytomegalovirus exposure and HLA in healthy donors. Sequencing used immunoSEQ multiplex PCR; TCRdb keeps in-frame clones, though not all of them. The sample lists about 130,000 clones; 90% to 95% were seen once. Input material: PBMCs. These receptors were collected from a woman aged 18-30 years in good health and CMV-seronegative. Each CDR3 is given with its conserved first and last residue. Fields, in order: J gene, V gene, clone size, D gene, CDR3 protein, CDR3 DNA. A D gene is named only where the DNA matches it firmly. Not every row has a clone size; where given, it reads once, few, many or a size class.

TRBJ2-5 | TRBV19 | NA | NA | CASSVGVRETQYF | TGTGCCAGTTCCGTAGGGGTGCGGGAGACCCAGTACTTC
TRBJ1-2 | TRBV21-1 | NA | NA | CASSTDRGPCYGYTF | TGTGCCAGCAGCACAGACAGGGGGCCCTGCTATGGCTACACCTTC
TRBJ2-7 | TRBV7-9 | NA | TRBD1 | CASTSGGDGYEQYF | TGTGCCAGCACCTCAGGGGGCGACGGTTACGAGCAGTACTTC
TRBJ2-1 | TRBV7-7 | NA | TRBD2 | CASSLGLAGVNEQFF | TGTGCTAGCAGCTTAGGACTAGCGGGAGTCAATGAGCAGTTCTTC
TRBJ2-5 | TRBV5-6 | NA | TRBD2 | CASSQERGRPQYF | TGTGCCAGCAGCCAAGAGCGGGGGAGGCCCCAGTACTTC
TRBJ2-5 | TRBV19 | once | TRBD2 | CASSIAGGSGETQYF | TGTGCCAGTAGTATAGCGGGGGGGTCGGGAGAGACCCAGTACTTC
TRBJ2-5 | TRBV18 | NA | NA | CASSIDRFGQETQYF | TGTGCCAGCTCAATAGACAGGTTTGGCCAAGAGACCCAGTACTTC
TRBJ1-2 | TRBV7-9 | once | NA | CASIKNTPSGYGYTF | TGTGCCAGCATCAAAAACACTCCCAGCGGCTATGGCTACACCTTC
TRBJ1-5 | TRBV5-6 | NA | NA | CASSFGLGQPQHF | TGTGCCAGCAGCTTCGGCCTCGGGCAGCCCCAGCATTTT
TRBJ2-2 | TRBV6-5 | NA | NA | CASSYSPGAAGELFF | TGTGCCAGCAGTTACTCCCCAGGGGCGGCCGGGGAGCTGTTTTTT
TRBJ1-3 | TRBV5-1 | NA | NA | CASSYNPTTSAGNTIYF | TGCGCCAGCAGCTATAACCCGACAACTTCAGCTGGAAACACCATATATTTT
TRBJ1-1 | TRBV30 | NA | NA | CAVLQGNTEAFF | TGTGCCGTTCTCCAGGGGAACACTGAAGCTTTCTTT
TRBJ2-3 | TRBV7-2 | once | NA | CASSSQTGHGRSDTQYF | TGTGCCAGCAGCTCTCAGACGGGACACGGAAGGTCGGATACGCAGTATTTT
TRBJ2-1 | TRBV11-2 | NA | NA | CASSLDTRWGSDEQFF | TGTGCCAGCAGCTTAGATACTAGATGGGGATCGGATGAGCAGTTCTTC
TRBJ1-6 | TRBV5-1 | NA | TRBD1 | CASSLTGGKDSPLHF | TGCGCCAGCAGCCTGACAGGGGGCAAGGATTCACCCCTCCACTTT
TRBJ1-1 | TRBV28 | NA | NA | CASRERGRELPEAFF | TGTGCCAGCAGGGAGCGGGGGCGCGAGCTCCCTGAAGCTTTCTTT
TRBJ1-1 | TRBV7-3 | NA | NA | CASSSGEGNTEAFF | TGTGCCAGCAGCTCAGGGGAAGGGAACACTGAAGCTTTCTTT
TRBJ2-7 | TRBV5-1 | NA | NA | CASSLAQNPYEQYF | TGCGCCAGCAGCTTGGCACAGAACCCTTACGAGCAGTACTTC
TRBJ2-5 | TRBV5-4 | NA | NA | CASSLPGQRQETQYF | TGTGCCAGCAGCTTGCCAGGACAGCGCCAAGAGACCCAGTACTTC
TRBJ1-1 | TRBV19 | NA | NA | CASKWGSTEAFF | TGTGCCAGTAAATGGGGCAGCACTGAAGCTTTCTTT
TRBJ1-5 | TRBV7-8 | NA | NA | CASSPSLSPTQPQHF | TGTGCCAGCAGCCCCAGTTTGTCTCCAACCCAGCCCCAGCATTTT
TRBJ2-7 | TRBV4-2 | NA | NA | CASSEPGAHRIYEQYF | TGTGCCAGCAGCGAGCCGGGAGCCCACCGAATCTACGAGCAGTACTTC
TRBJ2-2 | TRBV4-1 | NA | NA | CASSQEAGNTGELFF | TGCGCCAGCAGCCAAGAGGCAGGGAACACCGGGGAGCTGTTTTTT
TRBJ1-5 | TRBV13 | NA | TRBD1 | CASSSRQGRSNQPQHF | TGTGCCAGCAGCTCCCGACAGGGAAGGAGCAATCAGCCCCAGCATTTT
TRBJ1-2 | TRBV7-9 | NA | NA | CASSLLVTDHYGYTF | TGTGCCAGCAGCTTACTGGTAACAGATCACTATGGCTACACCTTC
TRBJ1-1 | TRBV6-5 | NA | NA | CASSYSRRTDEAFF | TGTGCCAGCAGTTACTCGAGAAGGACAGATGAAGCTTTCTTT